The 14 T cell receptor beta chains below come from one sample, sequenced in a study of monozygotic twins with inflammatory bowel disease. TCRdb derives one entry per CDR3 protein from the 5' RACE reads, leaving out DNA. The sample includes 420,000 or so distinct CDR3 sequences. Sequenced sample: blood. The source is a human donor with ulcerative colitis or Crohn's disease, or a healthy co-twin of an affected twin (not recorded which).

The rearrangement uses TRBV24-1 and TRBJ1-1; TCRdb's assignment of TRBD1 cannot be checked, as there is no DNA. CDR3 size: 15 residues. CDR1 and CDR2 from the germline V gene are KGHDR and SFDVKD. CDR3 sequence: CATAASGTGNTEAFF.

J is TRBJ2-7 and V is TRBV20-1. The CDR3 has 14 amino acids. Germline V CDR1 and CDR2: DFQATT, SNEGSKA (reference sequence). This CDR3 is CSARSAVSSYEQYF.

The gene calls are TRBV6-1 and TRBJ1-5; the D call from TCRdb, TRBD1, cannot be confirmed without DNA. Germline loops: CDR1 MNHNS, CDR2 SASEGT. The CDR3 has 14 amino acids. The CDR3 protein is CASSRRGRNQPQHF.

The chain recombines TRBV24-1 with TRBJ2-3; the D gene TCRdb calls, TRBD2, cannot be checked with no DNA. This CDR3 comprises 17 residues. Germline loops: CDR1 KGHDR, CDR2 SFDVKD. The CDR3 protein is CATSDPGLAGGTDTQYF.

V usage is TRBV7-2 and J usage is TRBJ1-4. The CDR3 is 14 residues long. Germline V CDR1 and CDR2: SGHTA, FQGNSA. The chain's CDR3 is CASSPTRTNEKLFF.

The V and J genes are TRBV10-2 and TRBJ2-2; TCRdb picks TRBD1, but there is no DNA to check that call. The CDR3 has 14 residues. Germline-derived CDR1 and CDR2 are WSHSY and SAAADI. The CDR3 loop is CASREQLNTGELFF.

V is TRBV4-1 and J is TRBJ2-7; TCRdb lists TRBD1, though no DNA is available to test this call. The CDR3 extends over 16 amino acids. Germline-derived CDR1 and CDR2 are MGHRA and YSYEKL. CDR3 sequence: CASSQTQGAGGYEQYF.

The chain recombines TRBV7-2 with TRBJ2-7; TCRdb outputs TRBD2, but without DNA this stays unchecked. The CDR3 consists of 17 residues. Germline V gives CDR1 SGHTA, CDR2 FQGNSA. The CDR3 sequence: CASSLVPPGLAGVEQYF.

The V call is TRBV28, the J call TRBJ1-4; no DNA is available, so the TRBD1 call from TCRdb remains unchecked. The CDR3 length is 13 residues. Per the germline V gene, CDR1 is MDHEN and CDR2 is SYDVKM. This chain's CDR3 is CASSLTGVEKLFF.

The chain combines TRBV5-1 with TRBJ1-1. Germline V lookup: CDR1 SGHRS, CDR2 YFSETQ. The CDR3 has 13 residues. CDR3: CASRRDGNTEAFF.

The CDR3 region is CASSPRLAGGEQYF. The rearrangement joins TRBV7-9 to TRBJ2-7; TCRdb selects TRBD2, and the lack of DNA leaves this call unchecked. The CDR3 covers 14 residues. Germline values: CDR1 SEHNR, CDR2 FQNEAQ (reference sequence).

J is TRBJ1-4 and V is TRBV9; TCRdb indicates TRBD1, and absent DNA this call remains unverified. The CDR3 consists of 14 residues. Germline V gene data show CDR1 as SGDLS and CDR2 as YYNGEE. This CDR3 is CASSVGGQNEKLFF.

CDR3 amino acids: CASSSDGYEQYF. This rearrangement joins TRBV7-9 to TRBJ2-7. Per germline, CDR1 SEHNR and CDR2 FQNEAQ (reference sequence). The CDR3 is made up of 12 amino acids.

This CDR3 is CASSPQGASGANVLTF. The chain is built from TRBV19 and TRBJ2-6; the D gene TCRdb calls, TRBD1, cannot be checked with no DNA. The CDR3 extends over 16 amino acids. Germline V lookup: CDR1 LNHDA, CDR2 SQIVND (reference sequence). Full variable domain (rest looked up from reference TRBV19 and TRBJ2-6): DGGITQSPKYLFRKEGQNVTLSCEQNLNHDAMYWYRQDPGQGLRLIYYSQIVNDFQKGDIAEGYSVSREKKESFPLTVTSAQKNPTAFYLCASSPQGASGANVLTFGAGSRLTVL.